The 20 T cell receptor beta chains below come from one sample, sequenced in a study of a mutant IDH1 vaccine in newly diagnosed glioma. No antigen is known for these receptors. Documented time point: week 47, end of study. Every vaccination contained 300 ug of the mutant IDH1 20-mer peptide and was paired with topical imiquimod. Measured with immunoSEQ multiplex PCR; TCRdb has only the in-frame clones, and not every one. The sample gives over 30,000 clones, just under 90% of which show up once; 12% is in the top ten. The sample consisted of PBMCs, taken from a glioma patient whose treatment included an IDH1 peptide vaccine. Every receptor here comes from a woman aged 25 to 39 with glioma.

This chain links TRBV2 with TRBJ2-5; D gene uncertain. CDR1 is SNHLY, CDR2 FYNNEI, per germline. V dropped 7 bases and J dropped 5 bases, with 5 bases sitting between them. This CDR3 region has 10 residues. The CDR3 protein is CASKLETQYF. CDR3 coding DNA: TGTGCCAGCAAGCTGGAGACCCAGTACTTC.

The chain carries TRBV5-1 and TRBJ2-3, with a possible D match to TRBD2 (6 bases). The germline CDR1 and CDR2 sequences are SGHRS and YFSETQ. This CDR3 is 15 amino acids long. The V and J ends lost 0 bases and 1 base respectively, with 9 bases between them. The CDR3 loop reads CASSLGRVGTDTQYF. The CDR3 DNA is TGCGCCAGCAGCTTGGGGAGGGTCGGCACAGATACGCAGTATTTT.

This clone was counted a few times. The rearrangement links TRBV5-1 to TRBJ1-2, with 7 bases fitting TRBD1. The CDR3 totals 14 residues. The V gene end was trimmed by 0 bases and the J gene end by 4 bases; junction bases not matched to a gene: 3. Per the germline V gene, CDR1 is SGHRS and CDR2 is YFSETQ. CDR3 nucleotide sequence: TGCGCCAGCAGCTTGGAAGGGGGCAGCTATGGCTACACCTTC. Encoded protein: CASSLEGGSYGYTF.

The gene calls are TRBV7-8 and TRBJ1-5, with D uncertain. Trimming removed 5 bases at V and 1 base at J, with 9 bases between. This CDR3 spans 14 amino acids. Germline V lookup: CDR1 SGHVS, CDR2 FQNEAQ. The CDR3 loop reads CASSPGLSNQPQHF. CDR3 nucleotides: TGTGCCAGCAGCCCAGGATTGAGCAATCAGCCCCAGCATTTT.

In its sample, this clone was seen once. The chain links TRBV7-9 to TRBJ1-2, with TRBD1 as a possible D gene (6 bases). Per the germline V gene, CDR1 is SEHNR and CDR2 is FQNEAQ (reference sequence). V shed 3 bases and J shed 3 bases, with 14 bases lying between them. The CDR3 totals 15 residues. Written as DNA, the CDR3 is TGTGCCAGCAGCTTCATCCTTTCAGGGGACTATGGCTACACCTTC. Translating it yields CASSFILSGDYGYTF. The complete variable domain, with remaining parts taken from reference TRBV7-9 and TRBJ1-2, reads DTGVSQNPRHKITKRGQNVTFRCDPISEHNRLYWYRQTLGQGPEFLTYFQNEAQLEKSRLLSDRFSAERPKGSFSTLEIQRTEQGDSAMYLCASSFILSGDYGYTFGSGTRLTVV.

The count of this clone is one. The chain carries TRBV5-1 and TRBJ1-1, with 9 bases that match TRBD1. In germline, CDR1 is SGHRS, CDR2 YFSETQ. This CDR3 is 16 amino acids long. With 4 bases clipped from V and 3 bases from J, the junction kept 10 bases outside the gene matches. The CDR3 coding sequence is TGCGCCAGCAGCCGATTACAGGGGGCGTTTCACACTGAAGCTTTCTTT. Translated: CASSRLQGAFHTEAFF.

The chain uses TRBV9 and TRBJ1-1; 9 bases are shared with TRBD1. The CDR3 is made up of 16 amino acids. Germline CDR1 SGDLS, CDR2 YYNGEE. V lost 4 bases, J lost 1 base, and 8 bases stayed unmatched. The CDR3 loop is CASSLGGTGKNTEAFF. DNA for the CDR3: TGTGCCAGCAGCCTCGGGGGGACAGGGAAGAACACTGAAGCTTTCTTT.

The chain joins TRBV27 to TRBJ1-2; D gene uncertain. Deletions cut 2 bases from V and 0 bases from J, with 10 bases between. Germline V lookup: CDR1 MNHEY, CDR2 SMNVEV (reference sequence). The CDR3 is made up of 15 amino acids. CDR3 sequence: CASSLKSISNYGYTF. CDR3 DNA: TGTGCCAGCAGTTTAAAGTCCATATCTAACTATGGCTACACCTTC.

This clone was picked up one time. The rearrangement uses TRBV27 and TRBJ1-2; 7 nucleotides match TRBD1. After removal of 8 bases from V and 2 bases from J, the junction contained 8 bases not matched to a gene. The CDR3 is made up of 14 amino acids. Germline V gene lookup returns CDR1 MNHEY and CDR2 SMNVEV (reference sequence). The DNA for the CDR3 is TGTGCCAGCGGCCCGACAGGGTTGAACTATGGCTACACCTTC. Protein sequence: CASGPTGLNYGYTF.

The gene calls are TRBV2 and TRBJ1-5, with 7 bases aligning to TRBD1. The CDR3 extends over 16 amino acids. Germline CDR1 reads SNHLY; CDR2 reads FYNNEI. V shed 10 bases, J shed 0 bases, and the junction held 12 bases outside the gene matches. In DNA form, the CDR3 reads TGTGCCACCCGGGACAGCCGCCGAAATAGCAATCAGCCCCAGCATTTT. This gives the protein CATRDSRRNSNQPQHF.

The CDR3 sequence: CASRWTGGTEAFF. The CDR3 nucleotides are TGTGCCAGCAGATGGACAGGGGGCACTGAAGCTTTCTTT. The gene calls are TRBV2 and TRBJ1-1, with 10 bases matching TRBD1. This CDR3 comprises 13 residues. V shed 6 bases and J 4 bases; nucleotides not matched to a gene: 2. The V gene's germline CDR1 is SNHLY and CDR2 FYNNEI.

This clone showed up just a few times. CDR3 DNA sequence: TGTGCCTGGACCGTTTACCAGGGGTTCCGATCACCCCTCCACTTT. It codes for CAWTVYQGFRSPLHF. V is TRBV30 and J is TRBJ1-6; perhaps TRBD1 as D (6 bases). V lost 4 bases, J lost 10 bases, and 20 bases lay in between. Germline-derived CDR1 and CDR2 are GTSNPN and SVGIG (reference sequence). The CDR3 is 15 residues long.

The CDR3 loop reads CASSPGYGETQYF. CDR3 sequence (DNA): TGTGCCAGCAGCCCTGGATACGGCGAGACCCAGTACTTC. The gene calls are TRBV5-6 and TRBJ2-5; D is unclear. Germline V lookup: CDR1 SGHDT, CDR2 YYEEEE. This CDR3 spans 13 amino acids. Trimming took 4 bases from V and 5 from J, leaving 12 bases between them.

Only a few counts were recorded for this clone. The chain links TRBV6-5 to TRBJ1-1; TRBD1 matches 7 bases. Germline V gene data show CDR1 as MNHEY and CDR2 as SVGAGI. V was clipped by 5 bases and J by 5 bases; unmatched bases: 5. The CDR3 consists of 13 residues. CDR3 coding DNA: TGTGCCAGCAGTCGGACAGGAGGGACTGAAGCTTTCTTT. Translation: CASSRTGGTEAFF.

The chain couples TRBV4-1 to TRBJ1-4; D is possibly TRBD1 (6 bases). Trimming left V 0 bases short and J 14 bases short, with 13 bases between. CDR1 is MGHRA and CDR2 is YSYEKL in the germline V gene. The CDR3 totals 13 residues. CDR3 DNA sequence: TGCGCCAGCAGCCAAGATGGGGGCCTTTTTCTGTTTTTT. This encodes CASSQDGGLFLFF.

Concerning this clone itself: At one boundary the junction diverges from the germline segment, which might be a read error. J is TRBJ1-6 and V is TRBV7-7, with 12 nucleotides matching TRBD1. CDR1 is SSHAT and CDR2 is FNYEAQ in the germline V gene (reference sequence). The CDR3 contains 18 residues. The CDR3 here is CASSFSPGGQGARSPLHF. CDR3 DNA sequence: TGTGCTAGCAGCTTTTCTCCCGGGGGACAGGGGGCGCGGTCACCCCTCCACTTT.

V is TRBV10-1 and J is TRBJ1-2; 10 bases are shared with TRBD1. Looked up from germline, CDR1 is WNHNN and CDR2 is SYGVQD (reference sequence). The CDR3 covers 12 residues. With V trimmed by 8 bases and J by 8 bases, 5 bases remained unmatched. Here the CDR3 reads CASPTGGLGYTF. The CDR3 nucleotides are TGCGCCAGCCCGACAGGGGGCCTCGGCTACACCTTC.

The chain employs TRBV6-4 and TRBJ2-3; D gene uncertain. Germline CDR1 MRHNA, CDR2 SNTAGT. V was trimmed by 2 bases and J by 4 bases, leaving 10 bases between them. The length of the CDR3 is 14 residues. The CDR3 DNA sequence: TGTGCCAGCAGTGACGGTAAGGGCCCAGATACGCAGTATTTT. Its protein is CASSDGKGPDTQYF.

This clone was seen more than once but under ten times. V usage is TRBV29-1 and J usage is TRBJ1-1; maybe TRBD1 (5 bases). Trimming removed 4 bases from V and 4 bases from J, with 13 bases in between. Germline CDR1 SQVTM, CDR2 ANQGSEA. This CDR3 is 13 amino acids long. The CDR3 DNA reads TGCAGCGTTGCAGAGGGGCGGGGCACTGAAGCTTTCTTT. Protein sequence: CSVAEGRGTEAFF.

The chain is built from TRBV2 and TRBJ1-5, with 11 bases matching TRBD1. Germline loops: CDR1 SNHLY, CDR2 FYNNEI. After removal of 3 bases from V and 5 bases from J, the junction contained 3 bases not matched to a gene. The CDR3 is 15 residues long. CDR3 loop: CASSEGQGGDQPQHF. The CDR3 coding sequence is TGTGCCAGCAGTGAGGGACAGGGGGGGGATCAGCCCCAGCATTTT.